These 16 T cell receptor beta chains were sequenced from one sample in a study of T-cell reconstitution after alpha-beta-depleted transplantation in children. TCRbeta library construction was performed incorporating unique molecular identifiers. TCRdb recomputed calls from the PCR reads with MiXCR, one row per CDR3 protein. The data contain about 500,000 distinct CDR3 sequences, 32% of them seen just once; the ten biggest clones take up less than 2.5%. This specimen was PBMCs from the stem cell graft donor, taken from the stem cell graft. These receptors came from a human donor who donated a stem cell graft to a child with aplastic anemia.

This clonotype turned up a few times. The chain links TRBV5-1 to TRBJ2-1; 11 positions match TRBD2. Unmatched junction bases numbered 6, after V lost 4 bases and J lost 6 bases. Germline V gene data show CDR1 as SGHRS and CDR2 as YFSETQ. This CDR3 region has 15 residues. This CDR3 is CASSPLAGGPNEQFF. The CDR3 DNA sequence: TGCGCCAGCAGCCCCCTAGCGGGAGGACCCAATGAGCAGTTCTTC. Full variable domain (remainder filled in from reference TRBV5-1 and TRBJ2-1): KAGVTQTPRYLIKTRGQQVTLSCSPISGHRSVSWYQQTPGQGLQFLFEYFSETQRNKGNFPGRFSGRQFSNSRSEMNVSTLELGDSALYLCASSPLAGGPNEQFFGPGTRLTVL.

This clonotype showed up just a few times. The V gene is TRBV7-9, the J gene TRBJ1-4; D possibly corresponds to TRBD1 (6 bases). Trimming took off 2 bases at V and 3 bases at J, with 13 bases between the two ends. CDR3 size: 16 residues. Looked up from germline, CDR1 is SEHNR and CDR2 is FQNEAQ (reference sequence). The chain's CDR3 is CASSLRSTGSNEKLFF. Written as DNA, the CDR3 is TGTGCCAGCAGCTTACGGTCGACAGGTTCTAATGAAAAACTGTTTTTT.

V gene TRBV10-3 combines with J gene TRBJ2-7, with D tentatively TRBD1 (7 bases). Germline V gene sequence: CDR1 ENHRY, CDR2 SYGVKD. This CDR3 spans 14 amino acids. Between the trimmed V and J ends, which lost 6 bases and 3 bases, there was a span of 15 bases. CDR3 sequence reads: CAISSQGGVYEQYF. CDR3 nucleotide sequence: TGTGCCATCAGCTCTCAGGGGGGCGTCTACGAGCAGTACTTC.

This clonotype has just one count. This chain joins TRBV6-2 or TRBV6-3 and TRBJ1-5; tentatively, D is TRBD1 (6 bases). CDR3 length equals 14 residues. The ends were cut back, 7 bases at V and 7 bases at J, with 17 bases in the middle. CDR1 and CDR2 (germline): MNHEY, SVGEGT. The CDR3 loop is CASTQPGGGQPQHF. In DNA form, the CDR3 reads TGTGCCAGCACGCAACCGGGGGGGGGCCAGCCCCAGCATTTT.

This chain connects TRBV6-2 or TRBV6-3 to TRBJ2-7, with D perhaps TRBD1 (6 bases). Looked up from germline, CDR1 is MNHEY and CDR2 is SVGEGT. The CDR3 covers 15 residues. Trimming shortened V by 4 bases and J by 2 bases, and 15 bases separated the two germline ends. CDR3 sequence: CASSLVRTGTYEQYV. CDR3 DNA: TGTGCCAGCAGTTTGGTTAGAACAGGGACCTACGAGCAGTACGTC.

V and J are TRBV25-1 and TRBJ1-1; D remains ambiguous. The CDR3 has 13 amino acids. V was trimmed by 5 bases and J by 0 bases, leaving 7 bases between them. CDR1 is MGHDK, CDR2 SYGVNS, per germline. The CDR3 reads CASSRMLNTEAFF. Written as DNA, the CDR3 is TGTGCCAGCAGTAGGATGTTGAACACTGAAGCTTTCTTT.

This clonotype was counted a single time. The chain has TRBV18 and TRBJ1-1, with 9 bases that match TRBD1. CDR3 size: 17 residues. Germline CDR1 and CDR2: KGHSH and LQKENI. Germline trimming cut 3 bases from V and 6 bases from J; bases unmatched to any gene: 14. The CDR3 sequence is CASSPGDRVSLAAEAFF. The DNA of the CDR3 is TGTGCCAGCTCACCGGGGGACAGGGTTAGTTTAGCGGCTGAAGCTTTCTTT.

This rearrangement joins TRBV29-1 to TRBJ2-2, with D possibly being TRBD2 (5 bases). Per the germline V gene, CDR1 is SQVTM and CDR2 is ANQGSEA. V gave up 3 bases and J gave up 5 bases, with 13 bases separating them. This CDR3 is 14 amino acids long. The CDR3 loop reads CSVEIRRGTGELFF. Written as DNA, the CDR3 is TGCAGCGTTGAGATTCGGCGAGGGACCGGGGAGCTGTTTTTT.

This clonotype has just a few counts. The rearrangement uses TRBV5-4 and TRBJ1-1; D unresolved. The CDR3 extends over 13 amino acids. The germline gives CDR1 SGHNT, CDR2 YYREEE (reference sequence). V was shortened by 1 base and J by 10 bases, with 14 bases between the two germline ends. For the CDR3, the DNA is TGTGCCAGCAGCTTGTTTGCCCAATTGGGAGCTTTCTTT. Its translation is CASSLFAQLGAFF.

This clonotype was recorded a few times. The chain couples TRBV5-1 to TRBJ1-1, with 7 bases that match TRBD1. This CDR3 is built from 15 residues. Germline CDR1 is SGHRS and CDR2 is YFSETQ. Trimming at V came to 2 bases and at J to 4 bases, leaving 8 bases not matched to a gene. CDR3 protein: CASSFVSGGITEAFF. The CDR3 nucleotides read TGCGCCAGCAGCTTTGTTTCAGGGGGAATCACTGAAGCTTTCTTT.

The chain joins TRBV18 to TRBJ1-1; TRBD1 is a possible D gene (6 bases). The germline V and J ends were trimmed by 2 bases and 4 bases, with 11 bases remaining between them. Germline CDR1 and CDR2: KGHSH and LQKENI. This CDR3 is 14 amino acids long. The CDR3 nucleotides are TGTGCCAGCTCACCAGGGTTAGGGGGCACTGAAGCTTTCTTT. Encoded protein: CASSPGLGGTEAFF.

This clonotype has more than one count but fewer than ten. The chain carries TRBV15 and TRBJ2-7, with 11 bases fitting TRBD2. The germline V gene encodes CDR1 LNHNV and CDR2 YYDKDF (reference sequence). The CDR3 covers 16 residues. The trim removed 1 base at V and 4 bases at J, leaving 6 bases unmatched. The CDR3 region is CATSRGGSGRGYEQYF. For the CDR3, the DNA is TGTGCCACCAGCAGAGGAGGTAGCGGGAGGGGGTACGAGCAGTACTTC.

Written as DNA, the CDR3 is TGCGCCAGCACCATAAGGGAACTAGCGGGAGGGAACAATGAGCAGTTCTTC. Translating gives CASTIRELAGGNNEQFF. The V gene is TRBV10-1, the J gene TRBJ2-1, with 13 bases identical to TRBD2. CDR1 and CDR2 (germline): WNHNN, SYGVQD (reference sequence). The CDR3 extends over 17 amino acids. The V and J ends lost 7 bases and 5 bases, in that order; junction bases with no gene match: 11.

The rearrangement links TRBV20-1 to TRBJ1-2; weak D call: TRBD1 (6 bases). V dropped 3 bases and J dropped 14 bases, with 34 bases sitting between them. Germline lookup yields CDR1 DFQATT and CDR2 SNEGSKA (reference sequence). The CDR3 totals 17 residues. CDR3 nucleotides: TGCAGTGCTAGTTGGGGGGCCCTCACGCCTCTTTCTATGGCTAGAACCTTC. It is translated as CSASWGALTPLSMARTF.

The chain is built from TRBV12-3 or TRBV12-4 and TRBJ1-5; possibly TRBD1 for D (5 bases). This CDR3 has 14 residues. Trimming removed 4 bases from V and 5 bases from J, with 12 bases in between. CDR3 nucleotides: TGTGCCAGCAGTTGGGGGAGTCTTGATCAGCCCCAGCATTTT. Its protein product is CASSWGSLDQPQHF.

CDR3 coding DNA: TGTGCCAGCAGCGAACCGGGACAGGGGGCCAGCCCGAATTCACCCCTCCACTTT. This codes for CASSEPGQGASPNSPLHF. V gene TRBV14 combines with J gene TRBJ1-6; TRBD1 matches 12 bases. The length of the CDR3 is 18 residues. Trimming cost V 5 bases and J 7 bases; bases outside gene matches: 12. Germline CDR1 is SGHDN and CDR2 is FVKESK.